This entry lists 9 T cell receptor beta chains sequenced from one sample in a study of blood T cell repertoires in COVID-19. TCRdb's copy holds only in-frame clones and misses some; the assay was immunoSEQ multiplex PCR. The table includes 170,000 or so clones, about 86% detected once. Sequenced sample: peripheral blood. These receptors all come from a man aged 45-60 years with active or convalescent COVID-19.

This sequence joins TRBV7-2 and TRBJ1-2; D is possibly TRBD1 (5 bases). The germline V gene encodes CDR1 SGHTA and CDR2 FQGNSA. V lost 6 bases to trimming and J lost 7 bases, with 24 bases between them. The CDR3 is 16 residues long. CDR3 nucleotide sequence: TGTGCCAGCAGTCTAGGAGGGGCAGGGCGCACCTTTGGCTACACCTTC. It translates to CASSLGGAGRTFGYTF.

V usage is TRBV29-1 and J usage is TRBJ2-1; 10 bases line up with TRBD2. Germline lookup yields CDR1 SQVTM and CDR2 ANQGSEA. The CDR3 contains 14 residues. V was pared by 6 bases and J by 7 bases, with 9 bases of the junction left unmatched. The CDR3 reads CSVEKREGLNEQFF. The CDR3 bases are TGCAGCGTAGAAAAGCGGGAGGGCCTAAATGAGCAGTTCTTC.

This clone has a single count. J is TRBJ1-2 and V is TRBV4-1; 8 nucleotides align to TRBD1. CDR1 is MGHRA and CDR2 is YSYEKL in the germline V gene. There are 18 residues in the CDR3. With 4 bases clipped from V and 8 bases from J, the junction kept 21 bases outside the gene matches. CDR3 sequence (DNA): TGCGCCAGCAGCCTCTCGCCTCTGCAACCTGGACAGGGTGGCGGCTACACCTTC. Protein product: CASSLSPLQPGQGGGYTF.

The chain carries TRBV6-5 and TRBJ2-1, with a weak D call TRBD2 (6 bases). This CDR3 contains 15 residues. Looked up from germline, CDR1 is MNHEY and CDR2 is SVGAGI. V lost 5 bases and J 3 bases, leaving 14 bases between the germline ends. CDR3 loop: CASSPASGRYNEQFF. The DNA of the CDR3 is TGTGCCAGCAGTCCAGCCAGCGGGCGCTACAATGAGCAGTTCTTC.

The V call is TRBV7-9, the J call TRBJ2-1, with D hard to call. From germline, CDR1 is SEHNR and CDR2 FQNEAQ (reference sequence). This CDR3 has 10 amino acids. V shed 2 bases and J shed 9 bases, with 2 bases lying between them. The CDR3 loop is CASSLREQFF. The CDR3 DNA reads as TGTGCCAGCAGCTTACGTGAGCAGTTCTTC.

This sequence joins TRBV4-2 and TRBJ2-6; D call uncertain. Germline CDR1 and CDR2: LGHNA and YNFKEQ. The CDR3 is made up of 16 amino acids. With 2 bases removed from V and 4 bases from J, the gap between germline ends came to 12 bases. The CDR3 nucleotides read TGTGCCAGCAGCCAAAGTAGTCGGTCCGGGGCCAACGTCCTGACTTTC. Protein product: CASSQSSRSGANVLTF.

The chain joins TRBV3-1 (or the pseudogene TRBV3-2) to TRBJ2-7; 9 bases fit TRBD2. V gave up 4 bases and J gave up 5 bases; unmatched junction bases: 9. The CDR3 has 15 residues. Germline assignment: CDR1 LGHDT and CDR2 YNNKEL (reference sequence). CDR3 nucleotides: TGTGCCAGCAGCCCATTCGGGACTAGCAGCAACGAGCAGTACTTC. Translation gives CASSPFGTSSNEQYF.

The rearrangement uses TRBV6-6 and TRBJ1-1; 10 nucleotides match TRBD1. CDR1 MNHNY and CDR2 SVGAGI come from the germline V gene (reference sequence). The length of the CDR3 is 16 residues. V trimming: 5 bases; J trimming: 1 base; junction bases outside the gene matches: 7. As DNA, the CDR3 is TGTGCCAGCAGTAAGCCGGGACAGGGGCGGAACACTGAAGCTTTCTTT. This codes for CASSKPGQGRNTEAFF.

V is TRBV24-1 and J is TRBJ1-5, with D tentatively TRBD1 (6 bases). The germline CDR1 and CDR2 sequences are KGHDR and SFDVKD. The CDR3 spans 17 residues. Trimming took 4 bases from V and 0 from J, leaving 15 bases between them. CDR3 in amino acids: CATSDPRQENSNQPQHF. The CDR3 DNA reads as TGTGCCACCAGTGACCCCAGACAGGAAAATAGCAATCAGCCCCAGCATTTT.